Presented here are 26 T cell receptor beta chains from one specimen sequenced in a study of blood T cell repertoires in COVID-19. Here immunoSEQ multiplex PCR was the method, and the copy in TCRdb shows in-frame clones only, minus some. Among roughly 350,000 clones listed, about nine tenths were seen once. Sequenced sample: peripheral blood. The source is a woman aged 70 to 79 with COVID-19, enrolled during active disease.

The chain couples TRBV13 to TRBJ2-1, with 10 bases matching TRBD1. The germline V gene encodes CDR1 PRHDT and CDR2 FYEKMQ (reference sequence). This CDR3 contains 16 residues. J was trimmed by 9 bases and V by 5 bases; bases with no gene match: 13. Here the CDR3 DNA reads TGTGCCAGCAGCCCCCTCCGGGACAGGGGAACGGGTGAGCAGTTCTTC. This translates into CASSPLRDRGTGEQFF.

In DNA form, the CDR3 reads TGTGCCAGCAATTTATGGGACAGGGCGAGGCAGCCCCAGCATTTT. Translation: CASNLWDRARQPQHF. V and J are TRBV2 and TRBJ1-5; 9 nucleotides agree with TRBD1. The CDR3 covers 15 residues. Per the germline V gene, CDR1 is SNHLY and CDR2 is FYNNEI. V lost 7 bases and J lost 7; bases outside the gene matches: 11.

The J gene is TRBJ1-1, the V gene TRBV5-1; D not certain. Germline V gene sequence: CDR1 SGHRS, CDR2 YFSETQ. V was trimmed by 5 bases and J by 8 bases, leaving 10 bases between them. The CDR3 has 11 residues. The CDR3 DNA reads TGCGCCAGCAGAGGTGGGCCGGAAGCTTTCTTT. Residues: CASRGGPEAFF.

The rearrangement uses TRBV4-1 and TRBJ1-2; a possible D gene is TRBD1 (5 bases). V was pared by 4 bases and J by 1 base, with 19 bases between. The V gene's germline CDR1 is MGHRA and CDR2 YSYEKL. This CDR3 has 17 amino acids. The CDR3 DNA reads TGCGCCAGCAGCCTCCTGAGCGGGGCGACGTTTAACTATGGCTACACCTTC. Translation: CASSLLSGATFNYGYTF.

This rearrangement joins TRBV6-1 to TRBJ1-1; tentatively, D is TRBD1 (6 bases). This CDR3 is built from 12 residues. Germline-derived CDR1 and CDR2 are MNHNS and SASEGT. Trimming left V 2 bases short and J 5 bases short, with 6 bases between. The CDR3 DNA sequence: TGTGCCAGCAGTGAACAGGGGACTGAAGCTTTCTTT. Translation gives CASSEQGTEAFF.

The chain employs TRBV18 and TRBJ1-2, with TRBD1 identical over 8 bases. V lost 3 bases to trimming and J lost 5 bases; unmatched junction nucleotides: 11. This CDR3 spans 16 amino acids. Germline CDR1 and CDR2: KGHSH and LQKENI. The CDR3 spells CASSPTGTGLPYGYTF. The CDR3 DNA reads as TGTGCCAGCTCACCGACCGGGACAGGTCTTCCGTATGGCTACACCTTC.

The chain uses TRBV6-5 and TRBJ1-2, with TRBD1 identical over 12 bases. CDR1 and CDR2 from the germline V gene are MNHEY and SVGAGI. V shed 6 bases and J 4 bases; nucleotides not matched to a gene: 3. This CDR3 comprises 14 residues. CDR3 in amino acids: CASRGTGGAYGYTF. CDR3 bases: TGTGCCAGCAGGGGGACAGGGGGCGCCTATGGCTACACCTTC.

The chain joins TRBV27 to TRBJ1-2; 7 bases agree with TRBD1. CDR3 length: 14 residues. Trimming cost V 6 bases and J 8 bases; bases outside gene matches: 12. Per the germline V gene, CDR1 is MNHEY and CDR2 is SMNVEV (reference sequence). The CDR3 region has the DNA TGTGCCAGCAGCCCTACGACAGGGAGGCCCGGCTACACCTTC. Protein: CASSPTTGRPGYTF.

The V call is TRBV3-1 (or the pseudogene TRBV3-2), the J call TRBJ1-2, with TRBD1 identical over 8 bases. The CDR3 runs to 15 residues. Germline V gene data show CDR1 as LGHDT and CDR2 as YNNKEL (reference sequence). V was clipped by 1 base and J by 6 bases; unmatched bases: 7. CDR3 sequence: CASSQGAGGVNGYTF. The CDR3 DNA follows: TGTGCCAGCAGCCAAGGGGCAGGGGGCGTGAATGGCTACACCTTC.

This clone was observed a single time. This sequence joins TRBV28 and TRBJ1-2; TRBD1 matches 9 bases. The CDR3 totals 15 residues. The germline CDR1 and CDR2 sequences are MDHEN and SYDVKM. Trimming took 4 bases from V and 2 from J; bases not matched to a gene: 5. CDR3 in amino acids: CASSSYGQGNYGYTF. The CDR3 DNA sequence: TGTGCCAGCAGTTCATACGGACAGGGGAACTATGGCTACACCTTC.

The chain carries TRBV3-1 (or the pseudogene TRBV3-2) and TRBJ2-5, with TRBD2 matching over 13 bases. Germline V gene lookup returns CDR1 LGHDT and CDR2 YNNKEL (reference sequence). V was clipped by 3 bases and J by 1 base; unmatched bases: 2. There are 16 residues in the CDR3. The CDR3 DNA reads TGTGCCAGCAGCCAGCGGACTAGCGGGGGCCAAGAGACCCAGTACTTC. Its translation: CASSQRTSGGQETQYF.

The chain joins TRBV5-1 to TRBJ1-6; D call uncertain. V was cut by 5 bases and J by 4 bases, with 7 bases left in between. Germline assignment: CDR1 SGHRS and CDR2 YFSETQ. The CDR3 length is 13 residues. The CDR3 nucleotides are TGCGCCAGCAGAACTGATTATAATTCACCCCTCCACTTT. Translated: CASRTDYNSPLHF.

V gene TRBV7-2 combines with J gene TRBJ1-1, with TRBD1 matching over 12 bases. J gave up 4 bases and V 5 bases, and 17 bases lay outside the gene matches. Germline CDR1 and CDR2: SGHTA and FQGNSA. This CDR3 has 19 amino acids. The CDR3 reads CASSHNFRGQGAGGTEAFF. The CDR3 DNA is TGTGCCAGCAGCCACAATTTCAGGGGACAGGGGGCGGGAGGCACTGAAGCTTTCTTT. Full variable domain (rest looked up from reference TRBV7-2 and TRBJ1-1): GAGVSQSPSNKVTEKGKDVELRCDPISGHTALYWYRQSLGQGLEFLIYFQGNSAPDKSGLPSDRFSAERTGGSVSTLTIQRTQQEDSAVYLCASSHNFRGQGAGGTEAFFGQGTRLTVV.

This chain links TRBV19 with TRBJ2-5, with 7 nucleotides matching TRBD1. From germline, CDR1 is LNHDA and CDR2 SQIVND (reference sequence). This CDR3 region has 14 residues. J gave up 5 bases and V 5 bases, and 8 bases lay outside the gene matches. The CDR3 sequence: CASSSRQGRETQYF. The CDR3 DNA is TGTGCCAGTAGTTCTCGACAGGGACGGGAGACCCAGTACTTC.

The chain links TRBV9 to TRBJ1-2, with D possibly TRBD1 on 6 matching bases. CDR3 length: 14 residues. Germline values: CDR1 SGDLS, CDR2 YYNGEE. V lost 6 bases and J 5 bases, leaving 17 bases between the germline ends. This CDR3 is CASNRGAVGYGYTF. The CDR3 DNA reads as TGTGCCAGCAACCGGGGGGCGGTGGGGTATGGCTACACCTTC.

This chain links TRBV9 with TRBJ1-5; 8 bases fit TRBD1. The CDR3 sequence is 15 residues long. Germline V gives CDR1 SGDLS, CDR2 YYNGEE. The V and J ends lost 0 bases and 4 bases, in that order; junction bases with no gene match: 3. This chain's CDR3 is CASSVEGQGNQPQHF. The CDR3 DNA follows: TGTGCCAGCAGCGTAGAAGGACAGGGAAATCAGCCCCAGCATTTT.

The V and J genes are TRBV10-3 and TRBJ1-2, with D unclear. CDR3 length: 13 amino acids. In germline, CDR1 is ENHRY, CDR2 SYGVKD. The ends were cut back, 0 bases at V and 5 bases at J, with 7 bases in the middle. The CDR3 region is CAISESRGYGYTF. As DNA, the CDR3 is TGTGCCATCAGTGAGTCGCGGGGTTATGGCTACACCTTC.

The V call is TRBV5-6, the J call TRBJ2-7; D perhaps matches TRBD1 (5 bases). CDR1 and CDR2 from the germline V gene are SGHDT and YYEEEE. This CDR3 is 15 amino acids long. V gave up 0 bases and J gave up 5 bases, with 15 bases separating them. The CDR3 sequence: CASSLEGRVLHEQYF. The CDR3 DNA sequence: TGTGCCAGCAGCTTGGAGGGCAGGGTCCTTCACGAGCAGTACTTC.

The chain links TRBV6-4 to TRBJ1-2, with a weak D call TRBD1 (6 bases). CDR1 MRHNA and CDR2 SNTAGT come from the germline V gene. CDR3 length: 13 amino acids. V lost 4 bases to trimming and J lost 3 bases, with 9 bases between them. The CDR3 is CASSGGGDYGYTF. The CDR3 DNA reads TGTGCCAGCAGTGGCGGGGGCGACTATGGCTACACCTTC.

The chain employs TRBV28 and TRBJ2-2, with TRBD2 matching over 15 bases. J lost 7 bases, V lost 6 bases, and 9 bases had no gene match. CDR1 MDHEN and CDR2 SYDVKM come from the germline V gene. This CDR3 contains 17 residues. DNA of the CDR3: TGTGCCAGCAGCCCCGGACTAGCGGGGGGGCGGAACGGGGAGCTGTTTTTT. Its translation: CASSPGLAGGRNGELFF.

This chain links TRBV6-4 with TRBJ2-2; possibly TRBD2 for D (6 bases). CDR3 length equals 14 residues. Deletions cut 6 bases from V and 4 bases from J, with 12 bases between. CDR1 and CDR2 from the germline V gene are MRHNA and SNTAGT. This CDR3 reads CASSGTGSTGELFF. CDR3 nucleotide sequence: TGTGCCAGCAGCGGTACCGGGAGCACCGGGGAGCTGTTTTTT.

The V gene is TRBV15, the J gene TRBJ1-1; D is perhaps TRBD1 (6 bases). V lost 3 bases, J lost 5 bases, and 13 bases lay in between. Per the germline V gene, CDR1 is LNHNV and CDR2 is YYDKDF (reference sequence). The CDR3 runs to 14 residues. The CDR3 reads CATSSRGGETEAFF. The CDR3 coding sequence is TGTGCCACCAGCAGCAGGGGTGGGGAGACTGAAGCTTTCTTT.

The chain carries TRBV12-5 and TRBJ1-2; 7 nucleotides match TRBD1. Trimming at V came to 1 base and at J to 8 bases, leaving 7 bases not matched to a gene. CDR1 and CDR2 (germline): LGHNT, FRNRAP. This CDR3 has 14 amino acids. In DNA, the CDR3 is TGTGCTAGTGGTTTGGGACAGGGAGGTTACGGCTACACCTTC. Translation gives CASGLGQGGYGYTF.

This chain connects TRBV2 to TRBJ1-2; D possibly corresponds to TRBD1 (6 bases). Trimming cost V 0 bases and J 8 bases, with 13 bases left between them. Germline V gene sequence: CDR1 SNHLY, CDR2 FYNNEI. The CDR3 spans 14 residues. The CDR3: CASSEAARGEGYTF. CDR3 DNA sequence: TGTGCCAGCAGTGAAGCGGCCAGGGGTGAAGGCTACACCTTC.

The chain recombines TRBV5-6 with TRBJ2-7, with TRBD1 identical over 9 bases. CDR1 and CDR2 from the germline V gene are SGHDT and YYEEEE. The CDR3 covers 14 residues. J lost 4 bases, V lost 2 bases, and 4 bases had no gene match. The CDR3: CASSFGTGMYEQYF. The CDR3 DNA sequence: TGTGCCAGCAGCTTTGGGACAGGGATGTACGAGCAGTACTTC. Supplemented by reference TRBV5-6 and TRBJ2-7, the full variable domain reads DAGVTQSPTHLIKTRGQQVTLRCSPKSGHDTVSWYQQALGQGPQFIFQYYEEEERQRGNFPDRFSGHQFPNYSSELNVNALLLGDSALYLCASSFGTGMYEQYFGPGTRLTVT.

On this clone itself: This same CDR3 is encoded by further DNA sequences in the sample. The chain recombines TRBV5-1 with TRBJ1-1; no reliable D call. Germline CDR1 reads SGHRS; CDR2 reads YFSETQ. Between the trimmed V and J ends, which lost 5 bases and 4 bases, there was a span of 6 bases. The CDR3 runs 11 residues. In DNA form, the CDR3 reads TGCGCCAGCAGTCCCGGCACTGAAGCTTTCTTT. Its protein is CASSPGTEAFF.